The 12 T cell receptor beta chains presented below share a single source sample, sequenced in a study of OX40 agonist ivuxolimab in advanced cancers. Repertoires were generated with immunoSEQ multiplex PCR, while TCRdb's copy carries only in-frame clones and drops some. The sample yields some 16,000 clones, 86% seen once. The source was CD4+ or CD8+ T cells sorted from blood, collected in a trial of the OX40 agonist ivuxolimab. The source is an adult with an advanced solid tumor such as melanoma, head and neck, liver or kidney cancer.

The CDR3 sequence: CASTSRARNYGYTF. CDR3 nucleotides: TGTGCCAGCACCTCCCGGGCCAGGAACTATGGCTACACCTTC. This chain joins TRBV5-8 and TRBJ1-2; D is ambiguous. Germline CDR1 and CDR2: SGHTS and YDEGEE. The CDR3 sequence is 14 residues long. Trimming took 6 bases from V and 2 from J, leaving 14 bases between them.

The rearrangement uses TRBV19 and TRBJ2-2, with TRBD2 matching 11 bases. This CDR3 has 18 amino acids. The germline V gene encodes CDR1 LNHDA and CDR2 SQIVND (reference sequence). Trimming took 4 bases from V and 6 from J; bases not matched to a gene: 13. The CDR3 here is CASSTLYGTSGRSGELFF. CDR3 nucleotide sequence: TGTGCCAGTAGTACCCTCTATGGAACTAGCGGGAGATCCGGGGAGCTGTTTTTT. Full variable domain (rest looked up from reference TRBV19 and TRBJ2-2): DGGITQSPKYLFRKEGQNVTLSCEQNLNHDAMYWYRQDPGQGLRLIYYSQIVNDFQKGDIAEGYSVSREKKESFPLTVTSAQKNPTAFYLCASSTLYGTSGRSGELFFGEGSRLTVL.

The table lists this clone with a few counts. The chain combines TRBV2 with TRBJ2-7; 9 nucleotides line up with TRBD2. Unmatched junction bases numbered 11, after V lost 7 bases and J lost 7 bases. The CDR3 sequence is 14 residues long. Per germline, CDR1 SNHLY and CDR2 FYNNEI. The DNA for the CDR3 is TGTGCCAGCAATTTATTAGCGGGAGAGGGAGAGCAGTACTTC. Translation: CASNLLAGEGEQYF.

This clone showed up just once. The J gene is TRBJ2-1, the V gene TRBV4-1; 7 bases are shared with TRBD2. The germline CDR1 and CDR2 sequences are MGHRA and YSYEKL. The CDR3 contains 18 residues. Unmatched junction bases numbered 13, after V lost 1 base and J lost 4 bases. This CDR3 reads CASSQAAVGAAGYNEQFF. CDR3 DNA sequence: TGCGCCAGCAGCCAAGCAGCTGTAGGCGCAGCGGGGTACAATGAGCAGTTCTTC.

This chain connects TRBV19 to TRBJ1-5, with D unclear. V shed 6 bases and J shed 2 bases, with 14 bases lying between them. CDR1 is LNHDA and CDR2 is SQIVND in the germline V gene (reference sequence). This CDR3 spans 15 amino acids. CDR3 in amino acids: CASREGQMGNQPQHF. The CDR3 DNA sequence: TGTGCCAGTAGAGAAGGTCAAATGGGCAATCAGCCCCAGCATTTT.

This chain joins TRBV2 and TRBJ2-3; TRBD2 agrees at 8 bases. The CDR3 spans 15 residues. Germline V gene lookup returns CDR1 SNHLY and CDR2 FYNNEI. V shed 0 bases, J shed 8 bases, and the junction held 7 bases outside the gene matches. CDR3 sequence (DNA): TGTGCCAGCAGTGAAGCGCTTAGGACTAGCTCTACGCAGTATTTT. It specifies CASSEALRTSSTQYF.

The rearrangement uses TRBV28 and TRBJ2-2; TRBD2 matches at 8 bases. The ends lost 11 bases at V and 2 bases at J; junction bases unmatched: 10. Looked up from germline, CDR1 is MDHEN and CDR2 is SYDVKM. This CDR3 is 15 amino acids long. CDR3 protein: CAVKSGGGNTGELFF. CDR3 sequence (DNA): TGTGCCGTCAAAAGCGGGGGAGGTAACACCGGGGAGCTGTTTTTT.

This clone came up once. CDR3 sequence: CASSLAGQGTGNTIYF. The DNA of the CDR3 is TGTGCCAGCAGCTTAGCGGGCCAGGGCACTGGAAACACCATATATTTT. This chain connects TRBV11-2 to TRBJ1-3; tentatively, D is TRBD1 (5 bases). The germline V gene has CDR1 SGHAT and CDR2 FQNNGV. The CDR3 has 16 amino acids. Trimming removed 1 base from V and 2 bases from J, with 12 bases in between.

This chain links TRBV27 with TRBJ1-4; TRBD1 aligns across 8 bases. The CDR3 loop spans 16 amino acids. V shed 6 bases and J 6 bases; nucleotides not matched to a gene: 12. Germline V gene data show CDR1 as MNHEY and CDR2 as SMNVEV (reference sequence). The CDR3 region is CASSHLNQGAYEKLFF. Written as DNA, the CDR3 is TGTGCCAGCAGCCACCTAAACCAGGGGGCTTATGAAAAACTGTTTTTT.

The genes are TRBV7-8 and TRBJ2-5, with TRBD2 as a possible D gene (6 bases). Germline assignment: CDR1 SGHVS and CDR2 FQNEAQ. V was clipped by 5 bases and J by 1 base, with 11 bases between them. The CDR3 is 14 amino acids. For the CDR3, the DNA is TGTGCCAGCAGCACCCGACTAGGCCAAGAGACCCAGTACTTC. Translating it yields CASSTRLGQETQYF.

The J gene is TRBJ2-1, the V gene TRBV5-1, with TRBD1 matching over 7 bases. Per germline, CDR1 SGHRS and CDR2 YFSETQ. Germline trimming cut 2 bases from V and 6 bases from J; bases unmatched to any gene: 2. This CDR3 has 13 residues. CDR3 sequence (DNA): TGCGCCAGCAGCTTAACAGGGGTCAATGAGCAGTTCTTC. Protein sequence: CASSLTGVNEQFF.

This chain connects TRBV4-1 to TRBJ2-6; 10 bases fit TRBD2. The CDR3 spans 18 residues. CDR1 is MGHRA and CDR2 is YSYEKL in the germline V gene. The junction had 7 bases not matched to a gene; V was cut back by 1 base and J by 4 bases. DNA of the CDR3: TGCGCCAGCAGCCAAGGCCTAGCGGGAGTAGCGGGGGCCAACGTCCTGACTTTC. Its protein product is CASSQGLAGVAGANVLTF.